This is a list of T cell receptor beta chains from one sample in a study of CD8+ T cells in alopecia areata. The table came from immunoSEQ multiplex PCR; TCRdb's copy has only in-frame clones and leaves some out. The table includes roughly 98,000 clones, roughly three fifths detected once. The sequenced sample was CD8+ T cells sorted from blood, obtained at week 4, from a patient treated with tofacitinib. These TCRs come from a human donor with alopecia areata. The CDR3 runs from the conserved cysteine through the conserved F or W. Each record gives: D gene, V gene, J gene, CDR3 length, clone size, CDR3 protein, CDR3 DNA. D genes are given only for firm matches. Only part of the rows carry a size: once, few, many, or a class if the clone is expanded.

TRBD1,TRBV4-1,TRBJ1-5,15,-,CASSQGGAGGQPQHF,TGCGCCAGCAGCCAAGGGGGGGCAGGGGGTCAGCCCCAGCATTTT
TRBD1,TRBV27,TRBJ1-1,15,few,CASSSQGAVGTEAFF,TGTGCCAGCAGTTCTCAGGGGGCGGTGGGGACTGAAGCTTTCTTT
TRBD1,TRBV2,TRBJ2-1,15,once,CASREPGQGINEQFF,TGTGCCAGCAGAGAACCGGGACAGGGGATCAATGAGCAGTTCTTC
-,TRBV27,TRBJ2-4,13,-,CASSWGKGNIQYF,TGTGCCAGCAGTTGGGGCAAGGGAAACATTCAGTACTTC
-,TRBV29-1,TRBJ2-7,12,-,CSVRTAYYEQYF,TGCAGCGTCAGGACAGCCTACTACGAGCAGTACTTC
TRBD1,TRBV6-1,TRBJ1-6,15,-,CASSDLGQGASPLHF,TGTGCCAGCAGTGATTTGGGACAGGGAGCCTCACCCCTCCACTTT
TRBD1,TRBV11-2,TRBJ2-1,16,few,CASSPPGQGLYNEQFF,TGTGCCAGCAGCCCCCCGGGACAGGGTTTGTACAATGAGCAGTTCTTC
-,TRBV30,TRBJ2-1,10,once,CAWSNNEQFF,TGTGCCTGGTCAAACAATGAGCAGTTCTTC
-,TRBV30,TRBJ2-2,13,-,CAWSVQGSGELFF,TGTGCCTGGAGTGTACAGGGATCCGGGGAGCTGTTTTTT
TRBD1,TRBV10-3,TRBJ2-3,17,-,CATRHSGQATSTDTQYF,TGTGCCACCCGACACTCCGGACAGGCGACTAGCACAGATACGCAGTATTTT
-,TRBV4-1,TRBJ2-2,17,-,CASSQDLALASTGELFF,TGCGCCAGCAGCCAAGACTTGGCGCTAGCTAGCACCGGGGAGCTGTTTTTT
TRBD2,TRBV13,TRBJ2-1,15,-,CASSPSGSPYNEQFF,TGTGCCAGCAGCCCGAGCGGGAGTCCCTACAATGAGCAGTTCTTC
-,TRBV5-1,TRBJ1-1,13,-,CASRATGDTEAFF,TGCGCCAGCAGGGCTACGGGGGACACTGAAGCTTTCTTT
-,TRBV27,TRBJ2-3,16,-,CASRLGRAGYTDTQYF,TGTGCCAGCAGGCTTGGGCGGGCGGGCTACACAGATACGCAGTATTTT
TRBD1,TRBV19,TRBJ2-1,14,-,CASSWGQRTNEQFF,TGTGCCAGTAGTTGGGGACAGAGAACTAATGAGCAGTTCTTC
-,TRBV4-1,TRBJ2-7,14,-,CASSQVTRPGEQYF,TGCGCCAGCAGCCAAGTGACCCGACCGGGCGAGCAGTACTTC
TRBD1,TRBV4-3,TRBJ1-2,17,few,CASSQDLLQGSYYGYTF,TGCGCCAGCAGCCAAGATCTTTTACAGGGGTCTTACTATGGCTACACCTTC
-,TRBV7-2,TRBJ2-5,15,-,CASSLPWLGQETQYF,TGTGCCAGCAGCTTACCGTGGCTGGGCCAAGAGACCCAGTACTTC